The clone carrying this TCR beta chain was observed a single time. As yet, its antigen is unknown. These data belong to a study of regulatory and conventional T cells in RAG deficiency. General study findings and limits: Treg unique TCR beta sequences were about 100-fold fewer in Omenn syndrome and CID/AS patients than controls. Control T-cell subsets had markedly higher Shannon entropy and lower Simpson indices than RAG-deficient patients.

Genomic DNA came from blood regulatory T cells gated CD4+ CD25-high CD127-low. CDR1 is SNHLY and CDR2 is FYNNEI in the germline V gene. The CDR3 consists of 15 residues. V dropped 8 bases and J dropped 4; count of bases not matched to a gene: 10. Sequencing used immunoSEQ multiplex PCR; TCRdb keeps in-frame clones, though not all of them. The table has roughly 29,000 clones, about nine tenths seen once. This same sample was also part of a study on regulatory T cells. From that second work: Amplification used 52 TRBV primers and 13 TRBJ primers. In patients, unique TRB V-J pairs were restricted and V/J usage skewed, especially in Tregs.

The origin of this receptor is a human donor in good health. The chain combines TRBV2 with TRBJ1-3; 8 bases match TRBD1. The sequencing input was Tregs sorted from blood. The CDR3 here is CASLTQGAEGNTIYF. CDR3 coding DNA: TGTGCCAGCCTCACCCAGGGGGCGGAAGGAAACACCATATATTTT. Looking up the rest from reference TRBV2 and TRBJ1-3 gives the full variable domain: EPEVTQTPSHQVTQMGQEVILRCVPISNHLYFYWYRQILGQKVEFLVSFYNNEISEKSEIFDDQFSVERPDGSNFTLKIRSTKLEDSAMYFCASLTQGAEGNTIYFGEGSWLTVV.